A selection of T cell receptor beta chains follows, all from one sample in a study of cytomegalovirus exposure and HLA in healthy donors. Clones were read by immunoSEQ multiplex PCR, and TCRdb kept only the in-frame ones, dropping some. There are about 200,000 clones in the sample; roughly 85% occur only once, and roughly 4.5% lies in the top ten. Sequencing used PBMCs. All receptors derive from a woman in her 30s in good health and CMV-seropositive. The CDR3 runs from the conserved cysteine through the conserved F or W. Fields, in order: clone size, D gene, J gene, V gene, CDR3 protein, CDR3 DNA. The D gene is left open where the match is weak. Clone size is not always given. Where it is, it says once, few, many or a class for expanded clones.

size: -
D: TRBD1
J: TRBJ1-5
V: TRBV18
CDR3: CASSPDRGQPQHF
DNA: TGTGCCAGCTCACCAGACAGGGGCCAGCCCCAGCATTTT

size: -
D: -
J: TRBJ2-7
V: TRBV7-6
CDR3: CASSSTGSGSYEQYF
DNA: TGTGCCAGCAGCAGTACAGGGTCGGGATCCTACGAGCAGTACTTC

size: few
D: -
J: TRBJ2-6
V: TRBV4-2
CDR3: CASSQDVYSGANVLTF
DNA: TGTGCCAGCAGCCAAGATGTATACTCTGGGGCCAACGTCCTGACTTTC

size: -
D: -
J: TRBJ2-2
V: TRBV4-2
CDR3: CASSQDPSYTGELFF
DNA: TGTGCCAGCAGCCAAGATCCGAGTTACACCGGGGAGCTGTTTTTT

size: -
D: -
J: TRBJ1-1
V: TRBV7-2
CDR3: CASSFRQGGTEAFF
DNA: TGTGCCAGCAGCTTTCGTCAGGGCGGCACTGAAGCTTTCTTT

size: once
D: -
J: TRBJ2-6
V: TRBV29-1
CDR3: CSVGQRSGANVLTF
DNA: TGCAGCGTTGGGCAACGCTCTGGGGCCAACGTCCTGACTTTC

size: few
D: -
J: TRBJ2-1
V: TRBV4-2
CDR3: CASSPSMGVEYNEQFF
DNA: TGTGCCAGCAGCCCTTCTATGGGAGTGGAATACAATGAGCAGTTCTTC

size: -
D: -
J: TRBJ2-1
V: TRBV10-2
CDR3: CASSELAGAYNEQFF
DNA: TGCGCCAGCAGTGAACTAGCAGGTGCCTACAATGAGCAGTTCTTC

size: -
D: -
J: TRBJ2-7
V: TRBV30
CDR3: CAWSAGFSFEQYF
DNA: TGTGCCTGGAGTGCCGGGTTTAGCTTCGAGCAGTACTTC

size: -
D: -
J: TRBJ1-4
V: TRBV18
CDR3: CASSPGRIGYEKLFF
DNA: TGTGCCAGCTCACCAGGGAGGATCGGTTATGAAAAACTGTTTTTT

size: -
D: -
J: TRBJ2-3
V: TRBV7-2
CDR3: CASSQTKTAVAAVDTQYF
DNA: TGTGCCAGCAGCCAAACGAAAACGGCGGTCGCCGCGGTTGATACGCAGTATTTT

size: few
D: -
J: TRBJ2-3
V: TRBV6-6
CDR3: CASSYFLARLDTQYF
DNA: TGTGCCAGCAGTTACTTCCTAGCGAGATTAGATACGCAGTATTTT

size: -
D: -
J: TRBJ2-7
V: TRBV5-4
CDR3: CASSLDGAGPLEQYF
DNA: TGTGCCAGCAGCTTGGACGGAGCAGGGCCCCTCGAGCAGTACTTC

size: -
D: -
J: TRBJ2-7
V: TRBV5-4
CDR3: CASTSGLGGNYEQYF
DNA: TGTGCCAGCACCTCAGGACTAGGGGGAAACTACGAGCAGTACTTC

size: -
D: -
J: TRBJ1-4
V: TRBV25-1
CDR3: CASSSIEKLFF
DNA: TGTGCCAGCAGTTCTATTGAAAAACTGTTTTTT

size: -
D: -
J: TRBJ2-5
V: TRBV7-6
CDR3: CASSPIQQETQYF
DNA: TGTGCCAGCAGCCCAATCCAACAAGAGACCCAGTACTTC

size: -
D: TRBD2
J: TRBJ2-3
V: TRBV11-3
CDR3: CASSLESGGRIDTQYF
DNA: TGTGCCAGCAGCTTAGAAAGCGGCGGGAGGATAGATACGCAGTATTTT

size: -
D: -
J: TRBJ1-1
V: TRBV19
CDR3: CASSIASGSYTEAFF
DNA: TGTGCCAGTAGTATAGCGTCAGGGTCCTACACTGAAGCTTTCTTT

size: -
D: -
J: TRBJ2-5
V: TRBV14
CDR3: CASSQGLGGETQYF
DNA: TGTGCCAGCAGCCAAGGTCTAGGGGGAGAGACCCAGTACTTC

size: -
D: -
J: TRBJ1-6
V: TRBV6-1
CDR3: CASSETVYNSPLHF
DNA: TGTGCCAGCAGTGAGACAGTATATAATTCACCCCTCCACTTT

size: -
D: -
J: TRBJ1-1
V: TRBV19
CDR3: CASVPGHQNTEAFF
DNA: TGTGCCAGTGTACCGGGACATCAGAACACTGAAGCTTTCTTT

size: -
D: TRBD2
J: TRBJ2-7
V: TRBV19
CDR3: CASSVRTSGRVNYEQYF
DNA: TGTGCCAGTAGCGTCAGGACTAGCGGGAGAGTAAATTACGAGCAGTACTTC

size: -
D: -
J: TRBJ1-5
V: TRBV9
CDR3: CASSGTAGVNQPQHF
DNA: TGTGCCAGCAGCGGGACGGCAGGGGTAAATCAGCCCCAGCATTTT

size: -
D: -
J: TRBJ1-2
V: TRBV23-1
CDR3: CASSPGGGPFKYGYTF
DNA: TGCGCCAGCAGTCCTGGCGGGGGCCCTTTTAAGTATGGCTACACCTTC

size: -
D: -
J: TRBJ2-6
V: TRBV19
CDR3: CATLRPEEGGNVLTF
DNA: TGTGCCACCCTTCGGCCCGAGGAGGGAGGCAACGTCCTGACTTTC

size: once
D: -
J: TRBJ2-1
V: TRBV7-2
CDR3: CASSLWDSRSYNEQFF
DNA: TGTGCCAGCAGCTTATGGGACTCCCGCTCCTACAATGAGCAGTTCTTC

size: -
D: TRBD2
J: TRBJ2-1
V: TRBV2
CDR3: CASTEGLYNEQFF
DNA: TGTGCCAGCACTGAGGGACTATACAATGAGCAGTTCTTC

size: few
D: -
J: TRBJ1-6
V: TRBV4-1
CDR3: CASSLQDSMSSYNSPLHF
DNA: TGCGCCAGCAGCCTCCAGGACTCGATGAGCTCCTATAATTCACCCCTCCACTTT

size: -
D: TRBD2
J: TRBJ2-1
V: TRBV27
CDR3: CASSLTPGIAGRNEQFF
DNA: TGTGCCAGCAGTTTAACCCCGGGGATAGCGGGCCGGAATGAGCAGTTCTTC

size: -
D: -
J: TRBJ2-7
V: TRBV4-1
CDR3: CASSQQTGFGYEQYF
DNA: TGCGCCAGCAGCCAGCAAACGGGTTTTGGGTACGAGCAGTACTTC

size: -
D: -
J: TRBJ1-5
V: TRBV4-3
CDR3: CASSQGQGNQPQHF
DNA: TGCGCCAGCAGCCAAGGACAGGGCAATCAGCCCCAGCATTTT